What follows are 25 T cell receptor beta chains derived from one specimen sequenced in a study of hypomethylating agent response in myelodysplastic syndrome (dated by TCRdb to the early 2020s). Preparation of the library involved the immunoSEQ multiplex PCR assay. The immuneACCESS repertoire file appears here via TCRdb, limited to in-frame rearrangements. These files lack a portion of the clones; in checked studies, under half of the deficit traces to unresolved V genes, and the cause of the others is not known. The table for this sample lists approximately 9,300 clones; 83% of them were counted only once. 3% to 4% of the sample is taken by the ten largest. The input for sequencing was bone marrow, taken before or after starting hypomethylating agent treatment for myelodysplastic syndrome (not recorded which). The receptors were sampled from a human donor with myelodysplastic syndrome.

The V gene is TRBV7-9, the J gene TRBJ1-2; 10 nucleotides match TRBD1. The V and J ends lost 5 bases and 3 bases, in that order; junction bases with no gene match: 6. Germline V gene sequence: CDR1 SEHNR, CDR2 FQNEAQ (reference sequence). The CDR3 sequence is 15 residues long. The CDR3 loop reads CASSPPTGGDYGYTF. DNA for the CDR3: TGTGCCAGCAGCCCCCCGACAGGGGGCGACTATGGCTACACCTTC.

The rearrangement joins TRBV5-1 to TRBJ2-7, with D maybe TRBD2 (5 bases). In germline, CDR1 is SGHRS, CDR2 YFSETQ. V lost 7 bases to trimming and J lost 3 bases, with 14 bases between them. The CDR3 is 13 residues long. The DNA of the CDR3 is TGCGCCAGCGGTTCTGATGGACTCTACGAGCAGTACTTC. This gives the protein CASGSDGLYEQYF. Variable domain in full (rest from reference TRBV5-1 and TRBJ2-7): KAGVTQTPRYLIKTRGQQVTLSCSPISGHRSVSWYQQTPGQGLQFLFEYFSETQRNKGNFPGRFSGRQFSNSRSEMNVSTLELGDSALYLCASGSDGLYEQYFGPGTRLTVT.

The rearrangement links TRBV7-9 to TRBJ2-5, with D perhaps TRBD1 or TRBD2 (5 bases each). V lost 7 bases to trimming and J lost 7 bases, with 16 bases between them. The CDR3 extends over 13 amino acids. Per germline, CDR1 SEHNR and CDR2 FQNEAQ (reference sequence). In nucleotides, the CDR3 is TGTGCCAGCACCGGGGACGCAGGTGGGACCCAGTACTTC. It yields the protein CASTGDAGGTQYF. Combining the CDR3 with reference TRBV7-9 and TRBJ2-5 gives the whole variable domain DTGVSQNPRHKITKRGQNVTFRCDPISEHNRLYWYRQTLGQGPEFLTYFQNEAQLEKSRLLSDRFSAERPKGSFSTLEIQRTEQGDSAMYLCASTGDAGGTQYFGPGTRLLVL.

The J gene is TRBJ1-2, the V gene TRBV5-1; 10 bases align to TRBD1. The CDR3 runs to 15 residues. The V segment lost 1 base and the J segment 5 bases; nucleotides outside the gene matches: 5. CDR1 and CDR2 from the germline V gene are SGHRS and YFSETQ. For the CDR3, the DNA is TGCGCCAGCAGCTTGTTTGACAGGGGGCAATATGGCTACACCTTC. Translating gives CASSLFDRGQYGYTF.

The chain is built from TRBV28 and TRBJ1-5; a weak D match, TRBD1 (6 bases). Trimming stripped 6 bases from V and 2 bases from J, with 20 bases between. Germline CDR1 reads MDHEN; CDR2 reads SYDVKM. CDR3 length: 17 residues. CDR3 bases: TGTGCCAGCAGGTCGTTACAGGGTGGTTTTGGCAATCAGCCCCAGCATTTT. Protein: CASRSLQGGFGNQPQHF.

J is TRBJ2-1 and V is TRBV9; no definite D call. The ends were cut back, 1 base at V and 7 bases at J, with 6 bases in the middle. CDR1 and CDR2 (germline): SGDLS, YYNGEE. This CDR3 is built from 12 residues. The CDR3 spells CASSVLANEQFF. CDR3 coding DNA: TGTGCCAGCAGCGTATTAGCAAATGAGCAGTTCTTC.

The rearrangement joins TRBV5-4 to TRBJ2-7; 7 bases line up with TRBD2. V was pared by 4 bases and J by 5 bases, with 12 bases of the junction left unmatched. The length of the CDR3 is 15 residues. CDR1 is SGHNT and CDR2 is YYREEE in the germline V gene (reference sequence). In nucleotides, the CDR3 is TGTGCCAGCAGCCCTCCGCGGGGGACTGTAAACGAGCAGTACTTC. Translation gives CASSPPRGTVNEQYF. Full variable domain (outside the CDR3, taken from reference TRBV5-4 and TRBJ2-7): ETGVTQSPTHLIKTRGQQVTLRCSSQSGHNTVSWYQQALGQGPQFIFQYYREEENGRGNFPPRFSGLQFPNYSSELNVNALELDDSALYLCASSPPRGTVNEQYFGPGTRLTVT.

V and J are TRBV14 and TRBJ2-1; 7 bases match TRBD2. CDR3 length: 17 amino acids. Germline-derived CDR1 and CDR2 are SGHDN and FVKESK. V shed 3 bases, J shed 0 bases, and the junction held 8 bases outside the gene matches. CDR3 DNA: TGTGCCAGCAGCCATTACGCTAGCGGCAGCTCCTACAATGAGCAGTTCTTC. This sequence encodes CASSHYASGSSYNEQFF. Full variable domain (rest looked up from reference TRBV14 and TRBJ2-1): EAGVTQFPSHSVIEKGQTVTLRCDPISGHDNLYWYRRVMGKEIKFLLHFVKESKQDESGMPNNRFLAERTGGTYSTLKVQPAELEDSGVYFCASSHYASGSSYNEQFFGPGTRLTVL.

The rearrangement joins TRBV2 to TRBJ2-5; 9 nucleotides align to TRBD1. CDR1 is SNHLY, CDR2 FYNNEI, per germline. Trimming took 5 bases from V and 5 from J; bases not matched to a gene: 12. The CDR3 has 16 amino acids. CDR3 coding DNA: TGTGCCAGCAGTCAGGTGGACACAGGGGGCGCCGAGACCCAGTACTTC. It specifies CASSQVDTGGAETQYF.

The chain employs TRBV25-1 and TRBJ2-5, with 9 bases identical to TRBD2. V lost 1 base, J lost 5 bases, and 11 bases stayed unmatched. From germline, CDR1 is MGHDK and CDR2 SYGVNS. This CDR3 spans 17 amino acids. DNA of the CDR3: TGTGCCAGCAGTGAATTAGCGGGAGCCTCAGAGTGGGAGACCCAGTACTTC. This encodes CASSELAGASEWETQYF.

The chain's CDR3 is CASSDSLASENNEQFF. CDR3 coding DNA: TGTGCCAGCAGTGACTCTCTTGCGAGCGAGAACAATGAGCAGTTCTTC. The chain links TRBV6-4 to TRBJ2-1, with D unresolved. V was shortened by 0 bases and J by 5 bases, with 14 bases between the two germline ends. In germline, CDR1 is MRHNA, CDR2 SNTAGT. This CDR3 is built from 16 residues.

In DNA, the CDR3 is TGTGCCAGCAGCTTAGTTGGGGGCGCAGGGCAGCCCCAGCATTTT. Amino acid sequence: CASSLVGGAGQPQHF. The gene calls are TRBV7-2 and TRBJ1-5; possible D gene TRBD1, 6 bases. V lost 1 base, J lost 7 bases, and 14 bases lay in between. CDR1 is SGHTA, CDR2 FQGNSA, per germline. The CDR3 runs to 15 residues.

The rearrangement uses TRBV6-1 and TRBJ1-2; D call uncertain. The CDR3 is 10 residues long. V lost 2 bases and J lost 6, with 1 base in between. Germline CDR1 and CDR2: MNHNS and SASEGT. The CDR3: CASSEHGYTF. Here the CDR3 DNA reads TGTGCCAGCAGTGAACATGGCTACACCTTC.

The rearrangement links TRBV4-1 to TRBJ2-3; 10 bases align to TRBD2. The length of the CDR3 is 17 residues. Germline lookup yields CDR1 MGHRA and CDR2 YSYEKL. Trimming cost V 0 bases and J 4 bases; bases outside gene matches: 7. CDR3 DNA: TGCGCCAGCAGCCAAGAGGGTAGCGGGGGGAGGGCAGATACGCAGTATTTT. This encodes CASSQEGSGGRADTQYF.

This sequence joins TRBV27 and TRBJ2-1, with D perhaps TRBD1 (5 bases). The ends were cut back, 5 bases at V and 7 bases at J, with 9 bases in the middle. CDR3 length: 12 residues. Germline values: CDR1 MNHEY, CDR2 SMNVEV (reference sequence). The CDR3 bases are TGTGCCAGCAGTCCGTACAGGAATGAGCAGTTCTTC. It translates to CASSPYRNEQFF.

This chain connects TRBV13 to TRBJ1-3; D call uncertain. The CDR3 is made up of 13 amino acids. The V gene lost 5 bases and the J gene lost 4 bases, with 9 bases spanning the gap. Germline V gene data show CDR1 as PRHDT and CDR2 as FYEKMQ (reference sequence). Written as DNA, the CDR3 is TGTGCCAGCAGCCACCAAGCCGGAAACACCATATATTTT. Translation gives CASSHQAGNTIYF.

CDR3 coding DNA: TGCGCCAGCAGTGAGTCTGAAGGGGTAGAGAACACTGAAGCTTTCTTT. It specifies CASSESEGVENTEAFF. The chain uses TRBV10-2 and TRBJ1-1; weak D call: TRBD1 (5 bases). Per germline, CDR1 WSHSY and CDR2 SAAADI. The CDR3 is 16 amino acids. Between the trimmed V and J ends, which lost 0 bases and 1 base, there was a span of 12 bases.

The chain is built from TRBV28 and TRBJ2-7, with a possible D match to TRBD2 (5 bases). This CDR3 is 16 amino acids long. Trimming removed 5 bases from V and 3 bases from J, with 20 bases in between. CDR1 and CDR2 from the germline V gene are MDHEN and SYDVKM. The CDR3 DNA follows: TGTGCCAGCAGTCCCCACGAGGGAAGGATTAACTACGAGCAGTACTTC. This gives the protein CASSPHEGRINYEQYF.

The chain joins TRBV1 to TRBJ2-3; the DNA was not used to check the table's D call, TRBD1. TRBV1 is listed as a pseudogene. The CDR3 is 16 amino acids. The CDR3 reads CTSSQASEGARDTQYF. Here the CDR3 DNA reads TGCACCAGCAGCCAAGCCTCCGAAGGGGCCCGAGATACGCAGTATTTT.

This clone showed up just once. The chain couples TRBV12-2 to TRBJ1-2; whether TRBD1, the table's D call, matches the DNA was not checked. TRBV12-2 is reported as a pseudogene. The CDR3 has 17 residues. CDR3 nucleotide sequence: TGTGCAAGTCGCTTCCCGGGACAGGCTCCCCTAAATGATGGCTACACCTTC. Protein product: CASRFPGQAPLNDGYTF.

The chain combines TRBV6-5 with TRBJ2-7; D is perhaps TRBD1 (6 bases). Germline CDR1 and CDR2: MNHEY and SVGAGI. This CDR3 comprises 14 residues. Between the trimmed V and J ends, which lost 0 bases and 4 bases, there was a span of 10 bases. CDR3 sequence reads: CASSYSDRGYEQYF. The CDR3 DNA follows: TGTGCCAGCAGTTACTCGGACAGAGGGTACGAGCAGTACTTC.

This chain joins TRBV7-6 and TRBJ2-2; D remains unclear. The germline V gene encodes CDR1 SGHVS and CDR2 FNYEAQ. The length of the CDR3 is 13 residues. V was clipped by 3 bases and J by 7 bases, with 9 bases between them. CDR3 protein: CASSFARSGELFF. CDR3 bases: TGTGCCAGCAGCTTTGCCAGGAGCGGGGAGCTGTTTTTT.

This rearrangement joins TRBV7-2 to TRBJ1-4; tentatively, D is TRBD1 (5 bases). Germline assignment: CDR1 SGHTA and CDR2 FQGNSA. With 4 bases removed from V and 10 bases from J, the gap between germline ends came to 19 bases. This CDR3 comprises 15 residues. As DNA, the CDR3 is TGTGCCAGCAGCTCCTCTCTTCAGAGGAGGGGAAAACTGTTTTTT. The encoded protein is CASSSSLQRRGKLFF.

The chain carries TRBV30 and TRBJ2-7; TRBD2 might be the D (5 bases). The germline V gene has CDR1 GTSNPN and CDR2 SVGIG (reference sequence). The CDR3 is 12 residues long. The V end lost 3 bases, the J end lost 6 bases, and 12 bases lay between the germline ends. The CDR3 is CAWRPADSEQYF. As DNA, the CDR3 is TGTGCCTGGAGGCCGGCGGACTCCGAGCAGTACTTC.

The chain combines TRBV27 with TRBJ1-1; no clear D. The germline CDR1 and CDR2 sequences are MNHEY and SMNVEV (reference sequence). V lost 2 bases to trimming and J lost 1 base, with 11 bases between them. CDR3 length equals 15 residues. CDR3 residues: CASSLNVVPNTEAFF. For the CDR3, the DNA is TGTGCCAGCAGTTTAAACGTGGTACCGAACACTGAAGCTTTCTTT.